This T cell receptor (beta chain) stems from a study of T cells in women clearing cervical HPV infection. Study-wide results and limits: Richness differences could reflect unmeasured T-cell content per sample.

A remark on this clone: Antigen: not known. The CDR3 goes on 3 residues after the read ends, and that part is filled in from the germline J gene.

Only in-frame clones appear in the TCRdb table, and some are missing; sequencing was by immunoSEQ multiplex PCR. This sample's table has roughly 28,000 clones. V dropped 6 bases and J dropped 7 bases, with 9 bases sitting between them. The CDR3 is 12 amino acids. Germline V gives CDR1 SNHLY, CDR2 FYNNEI. The sample comprised blood buffy coat. This chain joins TRBV2 and TRBJ2-2; tentatively, D is TRBD1 (5 bases). This sequence was found in a woman between 18 and 75 years old with a cervical HPV16 infection that either progressed to CIN3+ or cleared (not recorded which). Incomplete CDR3 DNA: TGTGCCAGCAGGGGGCAAGACGGGGAG. As protein: CASRGQDGE. The entire CDR3 protein reads CASRGQDGELFF.